This TCR beta chain was retrieved from a study of blood T cell repertoires in COVID-19. The CDR3 extends over 15 amino acids. V lost 0 bases to trimming and J lost 4 bases, with 11 bases between them. Germline lookup yields CDR1 SGDLS and CDR2 YYNGEE. Profiling relied on immunoSEQ multiplex PCR, and the TCRdb table lists in-frame clones only, not all of them. This sample has about 73,000 clones, with roughly 84% found just once. Sequenced material: peripheral blood. The rearrangement joins TRBV9 to TRBJ2-1; D gene uncertain. This receptor was obtained from a human donor in a cohort sampled during active COVID-19. CDR3 in amino acids: CASSVALAEYNEQFF. For the CDR3, the DNA is TGTGCCAGCAGCGTAGCCCTCGCCGAGTACAATGAGCAGTTCTTC. Based on the CDR3 plus reference TRBV9 and TRBJ2-1, the full variable domain is DSGVTQTPKHLITATGQRVTLRCSPRSGDLSVYWYQQSLDQGLQFLIQYYNGEERAKGNILERFSAQQFPDLHSELNLSSLELGDSALYFCASSVALAEYNEQFFGPGTRLTVL.